This T cell receptor beta chain was retrieved from a study of shared clonotypes between healthy human individuals. TCRdb's copy holds only in-frame clones and misses some; the assay was immunoSEQ multiplex PCR. The sample consists of 2 million to 3 million clones, 80% to 95% of them appearing once. Germline V lookup: CDR1 GTSNPN, CDR2 SVGIG (reference sequence). The V and J ends lost 5 bases and 9 bases, in that order; junction bases with no gene match: 9. The CDR3 runs to 13 residues. The clonotype originates from a man aged 18 to 35 in good health. Some clones in this sample may be carry-over from other donors' samples. The sample was naive CD4+ T cells from PBMCs. Noted subset: CD45RA+ positively selected. This sequence joins TRBV30 and TRBJ2-7; the match to TRBD1 covers 11 bases. CDR3 protein: CAWSRDRGERQYF. CDR3 DNA: TGTGCCTGGTCCCGGGACAGGGGGGAAAGGCAGTACTTC.